Shown below are 13 T cell receptor beta chains from a single sample sequenced in a study of blood T cells in healthy people across ages. Primed by a sample-barcoded 5' primer and a J-beta primer mix, a second PCR proceeded for 7 to 11 cycles. Via MiXCR, TCRdb re-called the 5' RACE reads, giving one row per CDR3 protein. The sample consists of 650,000 to 1,000,000 distinct CDR3 sequences, about 34% of them appearing once. Material: blood. The receptors originated from a man between 18 and 29 years old in good health.

With respect to this clonotype: The CDR3 ends on some other residue instead of the conserved phenylalanine or tryptophan, so this is likely a read error. No DNA is shown, since the ends of the CDR3 on it are uncertain; the CDR3 is the one TCRdb lists. The gene calls are TRBV4-2 and TRBJ2-5; the table's D call, TRBD1, has no DNA check behind it. Germline-derived CDR1 and CDR2 are LGHNA and YNFKEQ. The CDR3 is made up of 14 amino acids, end residues included. CDR3 in amino acids: CASSHPDGSYTFGS.

A remark on this clonotype: A single base separates this from a much larger clone, so it may be a read error. This chain joins TRBV4-1 and TRBJ2-7; D gene ambiguous. V lost 2 bases to trimming and J lost 7 bases, with 12 bases between them. In germline, CDR1 is MGHRA, CDR2 YSYEKL. CDR3 length equals 13 residues. In nucleotides, the CDR3 is TGCGCCAGCAGCCAATACACGAGGCCTGAGCAGTACTTC. Protein product: CASSQYTRPEQYF.

This clonotype was recorded many times. This chain connects TRBV27 to TRBJ2-3; 8 nucleotides agree with TRBD1. The ends lost 5 bases at V and 2 bases at J; junction bases unmatched: 9. In germline, CDR1 is MNHEY, CDR2 SMNVEV (reference sequence). The CDR3 spans 16 residues. CDR3: CASSPRTGRNTDTQYF. The CDR3 coding sequence is TGTGCCAGCAGTCCCCGGACAGGGAGAAACACAGATACGCAGTATTTT.

The gene calls are TRBV11-2 and TRBJ2-2; D is uncertain. The germline V gene encodes CDR1 SGHAT and CDR2 FQNNGV. The CDR3 contains 15 residues. Trimming pared 2 bases from V and 2 bases from J, leaving 9 bases between. As DNA, the CDR3 is TGTGCCAGCAGCTTAAATCGAGAAAACACCGGGGAGCTGTTTTTT. This encodes CASSLNRENTGELFF.

J is TRBJ1-3 and V is TRBV7-9; 9 bases are a match to TRBD1. This CDR3 is built from 15 residues. CDR1 is SEHNR, CDR2 FQNEAQ, per germline (reference sequence). J lost 6 bases, V lost 5 bases, and 8 bases had no gene match. The CDR3 region is CASSATGGAENTIYF. The CDR3 nucleotides are TGTGCCAGCAGCGCAACAGGGGGCGCGGAAAACACCATATATTTT.

The rearrangement links TRBV10-3 to TRBJ2-3; TRBD2 might be the D (6 bases). The V gene's germline CDR1 is ENHRY and CDR2 SYGVKD. The CDR3 is 17 residues long. V shed 0 bases and J shed 0 bases, with 13 bases lying between them. The CDR3 DNA reads as TGTGCCATCAGTGAGTCGGCCGGGGGATCGAGCACAGATACGCAGTATTTT. Protein product: CAISESAGGSSTDTQYF.

The chain joins TRBV4-2 to TRBJ1-2; TRBD1 aligns across 7 bases. Unmatched junction bases numbered 12, after V lost 0 bases and J lost 5 bases. Germline lookup yields CDR1 LGHNA and CDR2 YNFKEQ. The CDR3 covers 17 residues. The CDR3 reads CASSQDLRDRVLYGYTF. CDR3 bases: TGTGCCAGCAGCCAAGATTTACGAGACAGGGTGTTGTATGGCTACACCTTC.

The CDR3 loop reads CSALAYLPPLHF. CDR3 coding DNA: TGCAGTGCTCTGGCCTACCTACCACCCCTCCACTTT. The gene calls are TRBV20-1 and TRBJ1-6; D gene unclear. Germline assignment: CDR1 DFQATT and CDR2 SNEGSKA (reference sequence). The CDR3 contains 12 residues. Trimming cost V 5 bases and J 11 bases, with 13 bases left between them.

V is TRBV7-9 and J is TRBJ2-7; 7 bases match TRBD1. Germline trimming cut 8 bases from V and 4 bases from J; bases unmatched to any gene: 8. CDR3 length equals 13 residues. Germline V gene sequence: CDR1 SEHNR, CDR2 FQNEAQ (reference sequence). DNA of the CDR3: TGTGCCAGCGACGGGACAGCGGTTTACGAGCAGTACTTC. Its protein is CASDGTAVYEQYF.

This chain joins TRBV27 and TRBJ2-3, with TRBD2 identical over 11 bases. The germline gives CDR1 MNHEY, CDR2 SMNVEV (reference sequence). CDR3 length: 15 residues. J lost 10 bases, V lost 8 bases, and 14 bases had no gene match. DNA of the CDR3: TGTGCCAGCGGCCCAGGGACTAGCGGCACAAATGCGCAGTATTTT. It specifies CASGPGTSGTNAQYF.

V usage is TRBV9 and J usage is TRBJ1-5, with unresolved D. Trimming took off 0 bases at V and 0 bases at J, with 4 bases between the two ends. Germline CDR1 SGDLS, CDR2 YYNGEE. This CDR3 has 14 amino acids. The CDR3 reads CASSVEASNQPQHF. The CDR3 nucleotides read TGTGCCAGCAGCGTAGAGGCTAGCAATCAGCCCCAGCATTTT.

This clonotype is a singleton in its sample. V and J are TRBV29-1 and TRBJ1-4; D not resolved. V gave up 5 bases and J gave up 5 bases, with 15 bases separating them. This CDR3 is built from 14 residues. Looked up from germline, CDR1 is SQVTM and CDR2 is ANQGSEA. DNA of the CDR3: TGCAGCGTTACGGGGTCACTCCGAAATGAAAAACTGTTTTTT. This codes for CSVTGSLRNEKLFF.

This clonotype was picked up a small number of times. The chain has TRBV25-1 and TRBJ1-4, with 7 bases matching TRBD1. Germline loops: CDR1 MGHDK, CDR2 SYGVNS. With V trimmed by 7 bases and J by 10 bases, 3 bases remained unmatched. The CDR3 runs 11 residues. CDR3 DNA: TGTGCCAGCACGGACAGGATAAAACTGTTTTTT. Protein product: CASTDRIKLFF.